This section outlines one TCR beta chain sequence together with its context. These data come from a study of blood T cell repertoires in COVID-19. Across the whole study: Nucleic acid was either cDNA or gDNA, and it came from T cells, B-cell-depleted T cells, or PBMCs.

Study members were between 18 and 89 years old and lived in 24 US regions. Donors of Cohort 3 who recovered were those that had two negative PCRs, clearance, or symptom resolution. In the original processing: Reference gene primer amplification gave estimated nucleated cell counts. Profiled with immunoSEQ multiplex PCR; TCRdb holds only in-frame clones, not every one. The V and J calls and the clone size are those of that table, but D and trimming were determined from the DNA. Among 130,000 or so clones listed, around 85% were seen once. This clonotype originated in a man over 45 who had recovered from COVID-19. Sequencing was carried out using PBMCs or T cells enriched from blood (not recorded which).

The CDR3 DNA follows: TGTGCCAGCAGCCCCCAACAGGGAACTAATGAAAAACTGTTTTTT. It specifies CASSPQQGTNEKLFF. The V call is TRBV2, the J call TRBJ1-4; weak D call: TRBD1 (6 bases). The CDR3 sequence is 15 residues long. Between the trimmed V and J ends, which lost 6 bases and 1 base, there was a span of 12 bases. CDR1 SNHLY and CDR2 FYNNEI come from the germline V gene.